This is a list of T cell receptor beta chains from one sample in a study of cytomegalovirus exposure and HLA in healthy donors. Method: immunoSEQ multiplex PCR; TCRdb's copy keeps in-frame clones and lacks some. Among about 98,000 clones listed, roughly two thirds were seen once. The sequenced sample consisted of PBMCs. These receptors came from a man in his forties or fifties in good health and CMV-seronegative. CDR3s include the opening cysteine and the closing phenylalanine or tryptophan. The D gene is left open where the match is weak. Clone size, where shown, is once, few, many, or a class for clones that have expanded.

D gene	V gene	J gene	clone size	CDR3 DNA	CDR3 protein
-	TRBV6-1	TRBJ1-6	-	TGTGCCAGCAGTGAACCTTTTTCACCCCTCCACTTT	CASSEPFSPLHF
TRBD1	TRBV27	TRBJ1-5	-	TGTGCCAGCAGTCCCCTTCTACAGGGGAGGAAAGGCAATCAGCCCCAGCATTTT	CASSPLLQGRKGNQPQHF
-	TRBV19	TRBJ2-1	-	TGTGCCAGTAGTACCCGAGGACAGTACAATGAGCAGTTCTTC	CASSTRGQYNEQFF
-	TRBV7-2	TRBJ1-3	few	TGTGCCAGCAGCTTTAGACCAACAGGGTTAGGCTCTGGAAACACCATATATTTT	CASSFRPTGLGSGNTIYF
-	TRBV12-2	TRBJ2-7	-	TGTGCAAGTCGCTTAGCAGGCGGAACCGCCTACGAGCAGTACTTC	CASRLAGGTAYEQYF
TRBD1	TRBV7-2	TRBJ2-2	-	TGTGCCAGCAGCTTGGGGACAGGGGGCCGCACCGGGGAGCTGTTTTTT	CASSLGTGGRTGELFF
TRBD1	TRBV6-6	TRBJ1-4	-	TGTGCCAGCAGTTATGGGGGACAGCTTAATGAAAAACTGTTTTTT	CASSYGGQLNEKLFF
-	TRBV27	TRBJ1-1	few	TGTGCCAGCAGTGGAAGGAGCCTGAACACTGAAGCTTTCTTT	CASSGRSLNTEAFF
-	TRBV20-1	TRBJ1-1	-	TGCAGTGCTAGTTCATACTATGAAGCTTTCTTT	CSASSYYEAFF
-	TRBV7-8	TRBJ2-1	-	TGTGCCAGCAGCTTAGTAGCCCTACCGGGGAATGAGCAGTTCTTC	CASSLVALPGNEQFF
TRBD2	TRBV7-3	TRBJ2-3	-	TGTGCCAGCAGCTCGGGACTAGCGAAGGATACGCAGTATTTT	CASSSGLAKDTQYF